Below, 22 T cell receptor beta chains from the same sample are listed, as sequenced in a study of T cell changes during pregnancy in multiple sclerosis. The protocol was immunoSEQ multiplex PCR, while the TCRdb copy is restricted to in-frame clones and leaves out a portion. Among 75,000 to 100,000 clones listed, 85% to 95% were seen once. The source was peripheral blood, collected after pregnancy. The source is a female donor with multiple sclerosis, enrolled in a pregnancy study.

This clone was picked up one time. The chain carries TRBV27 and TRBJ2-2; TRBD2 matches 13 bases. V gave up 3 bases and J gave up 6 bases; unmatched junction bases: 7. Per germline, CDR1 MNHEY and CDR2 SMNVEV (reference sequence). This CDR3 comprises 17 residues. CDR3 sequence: CASSFSTSGRVPGELFF. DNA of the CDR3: TGTGCCAGCAGTTTCAGCACTAGCGGGAGGGTCCCCGGGGAGCTGTTTTTT.

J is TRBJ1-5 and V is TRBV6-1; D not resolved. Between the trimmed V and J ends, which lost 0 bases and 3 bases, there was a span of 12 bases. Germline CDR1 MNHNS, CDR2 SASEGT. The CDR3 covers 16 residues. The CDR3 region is CASSEALKQHNQPQHF. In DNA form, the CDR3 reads TGTGCCAGCAGTGAAGCGTTAAAACAGCACAATCAGCCCCAGCATTTT.

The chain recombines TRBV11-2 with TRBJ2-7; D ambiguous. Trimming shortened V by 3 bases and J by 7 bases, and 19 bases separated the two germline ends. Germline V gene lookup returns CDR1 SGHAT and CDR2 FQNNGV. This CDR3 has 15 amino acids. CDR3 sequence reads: CASSLIKRSLREQYF. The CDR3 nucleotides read TGTGCCAGCAGCTTGATCAAGCGATCACTTAGGGAGCAGTACTTC.

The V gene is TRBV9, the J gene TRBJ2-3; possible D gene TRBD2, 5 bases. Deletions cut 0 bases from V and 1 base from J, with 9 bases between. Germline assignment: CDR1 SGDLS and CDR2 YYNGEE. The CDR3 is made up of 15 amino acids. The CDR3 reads CASSVGLRGTDTQYF. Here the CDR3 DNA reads TGTGCCAGCAGCGTAGGACTACGCGGCACAGATACGCAGTATTTT. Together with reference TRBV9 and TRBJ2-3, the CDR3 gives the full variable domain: DSGVTQTPKHLITATGQRVTLRCSPRSGDLSVYWYQQSLDQGLQFLIQYYNGEERAKGNILERFSAQQFPDLHSELNLSSLELGDSALYFCASSVGLRGTDTQYFGPGTRLTVL.

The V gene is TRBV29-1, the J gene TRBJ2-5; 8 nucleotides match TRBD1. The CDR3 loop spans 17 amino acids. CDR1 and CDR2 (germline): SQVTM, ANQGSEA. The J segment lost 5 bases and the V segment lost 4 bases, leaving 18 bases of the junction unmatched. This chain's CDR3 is CSVAVPVGRGPRETQYF. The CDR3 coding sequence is TGCAGCGTTGCTGTCCCGGTGGGCAGGGGGCCGAGGGAGACCCAGTACTTC.

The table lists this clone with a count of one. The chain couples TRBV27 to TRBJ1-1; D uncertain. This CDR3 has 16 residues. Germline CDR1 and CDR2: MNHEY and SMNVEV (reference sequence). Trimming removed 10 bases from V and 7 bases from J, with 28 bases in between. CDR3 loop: CATWSLVREGVIEAFF. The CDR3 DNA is TGTGCCACCTGGAGCTTGGTCCGGGAGGGTGTTATTGAAGCTTTCTTT.

CDR3 DNA: TGCGCCAGCAGCCCCCCCTCCAATGAGCAGTTCTTC. It yields the protein CASSPPSNEQFF. The chain combines TRBV4-3 with TRBJ2-1; D is undetermined. The CDR3 extends over 12 amino acids. The germline V gene has CDR1 LGHNA and CDR2 YSLEER. Trimming left V 4 bases short and J 6 bases short, with 7 bases between.

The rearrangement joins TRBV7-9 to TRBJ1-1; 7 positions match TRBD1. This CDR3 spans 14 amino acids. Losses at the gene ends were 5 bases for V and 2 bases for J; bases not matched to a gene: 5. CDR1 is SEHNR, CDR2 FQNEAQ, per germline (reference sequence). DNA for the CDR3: TGTGCCAGCAGCCCCACAGGGGTAAACACTGAAGCTTTCTTT. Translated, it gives CASSPTGVNTEAFF.

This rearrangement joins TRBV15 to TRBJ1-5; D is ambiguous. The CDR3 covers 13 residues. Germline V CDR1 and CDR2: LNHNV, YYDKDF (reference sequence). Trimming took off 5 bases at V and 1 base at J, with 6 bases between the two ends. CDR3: CATSPRSNQPQHF. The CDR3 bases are TGTGCCACCAGCCCCAGGAGCAATCAGCCCCAGCATTTT.

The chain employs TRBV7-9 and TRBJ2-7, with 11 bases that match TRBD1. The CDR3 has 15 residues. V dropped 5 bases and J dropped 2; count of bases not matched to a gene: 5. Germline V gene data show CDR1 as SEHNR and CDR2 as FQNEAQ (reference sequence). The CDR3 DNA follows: TGTGCCAGCAGCGCGGACAGGGGGCAGCCCTACGAGCAGTACTTC. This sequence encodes CASSADRGQPYEQYF.

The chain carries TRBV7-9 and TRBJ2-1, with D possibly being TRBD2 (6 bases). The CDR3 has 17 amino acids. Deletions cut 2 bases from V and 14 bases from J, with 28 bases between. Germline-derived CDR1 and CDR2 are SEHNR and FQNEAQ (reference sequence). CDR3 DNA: TGTGCCAGCAGCTTAATGGGAGGTTCACGCGAGGGACGGAGGGAGTTCTTC. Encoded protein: CASSLMGGSREGRREFF.

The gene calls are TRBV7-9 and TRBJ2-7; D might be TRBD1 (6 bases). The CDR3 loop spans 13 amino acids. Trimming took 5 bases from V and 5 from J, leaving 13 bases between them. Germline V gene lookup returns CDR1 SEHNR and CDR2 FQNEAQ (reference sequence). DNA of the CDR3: TGTGCCAGCAGCGGCAACAGGGACCACGAGCAGTACTTC. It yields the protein CASSGNRDHEQYF.

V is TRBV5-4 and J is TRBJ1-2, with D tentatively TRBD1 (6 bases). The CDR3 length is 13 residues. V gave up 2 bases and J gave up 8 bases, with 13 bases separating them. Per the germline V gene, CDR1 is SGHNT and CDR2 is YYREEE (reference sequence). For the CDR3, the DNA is TGTGCCAGCAGCTTAGCAGGGGACGTGGGCTACACCTTC. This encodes CASSLAGDVGYTF. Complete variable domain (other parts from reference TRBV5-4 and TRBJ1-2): ETGVTQSPTHLIKTRGQQVTLRCSSQSGHNTVSWYQQALGQGPQFIFQYYREEENGRGNFPPRFSGLQFPNYSSELNVNALELDDSALYLCASSLAGDVGYTFGSGTRLTVV.

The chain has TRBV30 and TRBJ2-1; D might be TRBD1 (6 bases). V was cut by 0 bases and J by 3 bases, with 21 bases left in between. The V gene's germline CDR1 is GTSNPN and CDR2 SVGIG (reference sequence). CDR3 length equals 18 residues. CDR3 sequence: CAWSVIKQGRIIYNEQFF. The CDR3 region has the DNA TGTGCCTGGAGTGTCATAAAGCAGGGGCGGATAATCTACAATGAGCAGTTCTTC.

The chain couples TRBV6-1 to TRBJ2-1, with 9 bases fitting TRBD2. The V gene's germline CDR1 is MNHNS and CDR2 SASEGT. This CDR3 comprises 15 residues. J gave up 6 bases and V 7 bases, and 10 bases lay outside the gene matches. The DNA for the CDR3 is TGTGCCAGCATACCCCCCGGAGCGGGAGGCAATGAGCAGTTCTTC. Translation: CASIPPGAGGNEQFF.

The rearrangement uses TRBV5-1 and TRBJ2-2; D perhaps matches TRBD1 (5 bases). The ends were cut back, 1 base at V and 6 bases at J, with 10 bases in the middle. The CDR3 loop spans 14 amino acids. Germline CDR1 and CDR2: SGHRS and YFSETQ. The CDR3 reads CASSLSGLAGELFF. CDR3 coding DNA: TGCGCCAGCAGCTTGTCAGGGCTAGCCGGGGAGCTGTTTTTT.

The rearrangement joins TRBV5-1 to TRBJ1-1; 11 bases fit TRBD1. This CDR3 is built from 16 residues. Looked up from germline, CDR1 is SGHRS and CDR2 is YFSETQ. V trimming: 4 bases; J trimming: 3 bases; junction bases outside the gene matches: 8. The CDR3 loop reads CASSPGQGGTHTEAFF. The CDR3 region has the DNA TGCGCCAGCAGCCCGGGACAGGGGGGCACGCACACTGAAGCTTTCTTT.

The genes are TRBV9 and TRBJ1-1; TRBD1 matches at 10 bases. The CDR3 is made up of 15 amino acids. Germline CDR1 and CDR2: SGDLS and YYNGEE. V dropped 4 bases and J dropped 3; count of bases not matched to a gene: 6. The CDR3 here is CASSPTGGAYTEAFF. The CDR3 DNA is TGTGCCAGCAGCCCGACAGGGGGCGCGTACACTGAAGCTTTCTTT.

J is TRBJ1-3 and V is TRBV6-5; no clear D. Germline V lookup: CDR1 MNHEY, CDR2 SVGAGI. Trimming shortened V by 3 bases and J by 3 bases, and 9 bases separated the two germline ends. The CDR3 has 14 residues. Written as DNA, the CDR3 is TGTGCCAGCAGTTATGGCGGGCTTGGAAACACCATATATTTT. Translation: CASSYGGLGNTIYF.

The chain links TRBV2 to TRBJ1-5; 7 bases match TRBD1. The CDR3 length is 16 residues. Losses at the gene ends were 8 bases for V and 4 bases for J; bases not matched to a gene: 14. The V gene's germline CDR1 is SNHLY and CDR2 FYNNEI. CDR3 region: CASCIQGRGLNQPQHF. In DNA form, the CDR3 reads TGTGCCAGCTGTATCCAAGGTAGGGGGCTTAATCAGCCCCAGCATTTT.

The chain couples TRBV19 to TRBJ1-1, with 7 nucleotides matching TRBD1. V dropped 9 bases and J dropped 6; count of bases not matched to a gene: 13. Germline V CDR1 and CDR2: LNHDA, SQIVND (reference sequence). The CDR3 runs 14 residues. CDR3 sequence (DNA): TGTGCCAGCTTCAGGGGGTACGGTCTCGCTGAAGCTTTCTTT. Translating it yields CASFRGYGLAEAFF. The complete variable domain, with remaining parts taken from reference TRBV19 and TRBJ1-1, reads DGGITQSPKYLFRKEGQNVTLSCEQNLNHDAMYWYRQDPGQGLRLIYYSQIVNDFQKGDIAEGYSVSREKKESFPLTVTSAQKNPTAFYLCASFRGYGLAEAFFGQGTRLTVV.

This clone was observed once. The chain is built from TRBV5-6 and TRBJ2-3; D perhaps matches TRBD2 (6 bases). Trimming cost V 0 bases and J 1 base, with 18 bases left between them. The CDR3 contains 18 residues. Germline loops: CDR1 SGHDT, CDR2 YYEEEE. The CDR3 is CASSLGVSGVYGTDTQYF. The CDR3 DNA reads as TGTGCCAGCAGCTTGGGTGTCTCGGGGGTTTACGGCACAGATACGCAGTATTTT.